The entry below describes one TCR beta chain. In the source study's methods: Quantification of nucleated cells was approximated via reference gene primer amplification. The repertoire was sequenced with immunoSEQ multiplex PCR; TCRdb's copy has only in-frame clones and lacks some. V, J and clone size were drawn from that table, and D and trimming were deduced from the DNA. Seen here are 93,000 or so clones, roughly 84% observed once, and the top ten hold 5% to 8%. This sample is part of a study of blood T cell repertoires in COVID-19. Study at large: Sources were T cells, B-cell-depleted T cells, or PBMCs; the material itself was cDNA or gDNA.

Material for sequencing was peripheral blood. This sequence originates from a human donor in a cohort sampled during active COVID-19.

CDR3 loop: CASSDITSGSNEQFF. For the CDR3, the DNA is TGTGCCAGCAGTGATATAACTAGCGGGAGCAATGAGCAGTTCTTC. The chain employs TRBV25-1 and TRBJ2-1, with 11 bases that match TRBD2. The CDR3 extends over 15 amino acids. In germline, CDR1 is MGHDK, CDR2 SYGVNS. V was clipped by 3 bases and J by 6 bases; unmatched bases: 4.